One and the same sample provided the 11 T cell receptor beta chains below, sequenced in a study of blood T cell repertoires in COVID-19. Repertoires were generated with immunoSEQ multiplex PCR, while TCRdb's copy carries only in-frame clones and drops some. The sample yields some 200,000 clones, 70% to 90% seen once. Input material: peripheral blood. These receptors came from a woman aged 60-75 years with COVID-19, enrolled during active disease.

The chain combines TRBV28 with TRBJ2-1; the match to TRBD2 covers 10 bases. The CDR3 sequence is 17 residues long. The germline CDR1 and CDR2 sequences are MDHEN and SYDVKM. Germline trimming cut 8 bases from V and 5 bases from J; bases unmatched to any gene: 15. The CDR3 DNA follows: TGTGCCAGCGGGTTAAGCGGGAGGGCTTGGGGGGACAATGAGCAGTTCTTC. Its translation: CASGLSGRAWGDNEQFF.

V is TRBV15 and J is TRBJ1-5, with D uncertain. This CDR3 has 16 amino acids. The V gene's germline CDR1 is LNHNV and CDR2 YYDKDF (reference sequence). V was pared by 0 bases and J by 0 bases, with 9 bases between. The CDR3 here is CATSRDSDTSNQPQHF. CDR3 DNA sequence: TGTGCCACCAGCAGAGACTCAGATACTAGCAATCAGCCCCAGCATTTT.

The chain recombines TRBV5-5 with TRBJ2-5; 9 positions match TRBD2. Per the germline V gene, CDR1 is SGHKS and CDR2 is YYEKEE (reference sequence). V lost 0 bases to trimming and J lost 4 bases; unmatched junction nucleotides: 7. This CDR3 has 16 residues. In nucleotides, the CDR3 is TGTGCCAGCAGCTTGGGGGATAGCGGGAGCGGAGAGACCCAGTACTTC. Its translation: CASSLGDSGSGETQYF.

The rearrangement uses TRBV7-8 and TRBJ1-5, with 7 bases matching TRBD1. The CDR3 contains 17 residues. Germline assignment: CDR1 SGHVS and CDR2 FQNEAQ. The trim removed 1 base at V and 2 bases at J, leaving 8 bases unmatched. DNA of the CDR3: TGTGCCAGCAGCTTAGGACAGGGAGGTAGGCGCAATCAGCCCCAGCATTTT. Its translation: CASSLGQGGRRNQPQHF.

V is TRBV11-2 and J is TRBJ1-2; no reliable D call. Germline CDR1 reads SGHAT; CDR2 reads FQNNGV. V was pared by 1 base and J by 1 base, with 4 bases between. CDR3 length: 13 residues. The CDR3 reads CASSLGLNYGYTF. In DNA form, the CDR3 reads TGTGCCAGCAGCTTAGGGCTTAACTATGGCTACACCTTC.

V gene TRBV6-5 combines with J gene TRBJ2-2, with a weak D call TRBD2 (5 bases). This CDR3 has 16 amino acids. Per germline, CDR1 MNHEY and CDR2 SVGAGI. With 2 bases removed from V and 4 bases from J, the gap between germline ends came to 14 bases. The CDR3 protein is CASSYRSLGGTGELFF. The CDR3 bases are TGTGCCAGCAGTTACCGCTCTTTAGGAGGCACCGGGGAGCTGTTTTTT.

The chain uses TRBV7-2 and TRBJ1-2; D gene uncertain. Germline CDR1 and CDR2: SGHTA and FQGNSA. Between the trimmed V and J ends, which lost 7 bases and 4 bases, there was a span of 10 bases. The CDR3 consists of 12 residues. CDR3 residues: CASTKLVYGYTF. CDR3 in DNA: TGTGCCAGCACCAAGCTAGTCTATGGCTACACCTTC.

V and J are TRBV27 and TRBJ1-1, with 8 bases that match TRBD1. The J segment lost 11 bases and the V segment lost 4 bases, leaving 9 bases of the junction unmatched. The CDR3 is 13 amino acids. Per germline, CDR1 MNHEY and CDR2 SMNVEV (reference sequence). CDR3 nucleotides: TGTGCCAGCAGTTCCCCGGACAGGGTGGGTGCTTTCTTT. It translates to CASSSPDRVGAFF.

The sample holds a few counts of this clone. The V and J genes are TRBV19 and TRBJ2-1, with D perhaps TRBD2 (6 bases). The CDR3 consists of 18 residues. Germline lookup yields CDR1 LNHDA and CDR2 SQIVND (reference sequence). V gave up 3 bases and J gave up 0 bases, with 18 bases separating them. CDR3 sequence reads: CASSILLERVSSYNEQFF. CDR3 DNA sequence: TGTGCCAGTAGTATCCTTCTGGAGCGGGTGAGCTCCTACAATGAGCAGTTCTTC.

J is TRBJ2-5 and V is TRBV12-3 or TRBV12-4; weak D call: TRBD2 (7 bases). V was shortened by 7 bases and J by 4 bases, with 13 bases between the two germline ends. The CDR3 is 13 amino acids. The CDR3 DNA reads TGTGCCAGCACCATAGGGGGGGCAGAGACCCAGTACTTC. Translation: CASTIGGAETQYF.

V is TRBV11-2 and J is TRBJ2-3; a possible D gene is TRBD2 (6 bases). Per germline, CDR1 SGHAT and CDR2 FQNNGV. V was pared by 6 bases and J by 0 bases, with 13 bases between. This CDR3 has 15 residues. The CDR3 loop reads CASSIGAGSTDTQYF. As DNA, the CDR3 is TGTGCCAGCAGTATCGGGGCGGGAAGCACAGATACGCAGTATTTT.